The 32 T cell receptor beta chains below all came from one sample that was sequenced in a study of blood T cell repertoires in COVID-19. Profiled with immunoSEQ multiplex PCR; TCRdb holds only in-frame clones, not every one. Of about 270,000 clones in the sample, around 93% were seen once. The sequencing sample was made of PBMCs or T cells enriched from blood (not recorded which). The receptors stem from a man aged 35-49 years who had been exposed to COVID-19.

V is TRBV7-2 and J is TRBJ2-7; TRBD2 matches 11 bases. V was clipped by 4 bases and J by 3 bases; unmatched bases: 5. This CDR3 is 15 amino acids long. In germline, CDR1 is SGHTA, CDR2 FQGNSA. The CDR3 reads CASSSWTSGLYEQYF. CDR3 in DNA: TGTGCCAGCAGCTCCTGGACTAGCGGGCTCTACGAGCAGTACTTC.

This clone is a singleton in its sample. The gene calls are TRBV19 and TRBJ1-1; D not certain. The V end was cut by 6 bases, the J end by 0 bases, with 11 bases between. CDR1 is LNHDA, CDR2 SQIVND, per germline (reference sequence). CDR3 size: 14 residues. DNA of the CDR3: TGTGCCAGTAGGGCAGCGTCAATGAACACTGAAGCTTTCTTT. Translated: CASRAASMNTEAFF.

On this clone: Different DNA sequences within this sample yield the same CDR3. V and J are TRBV9 and TRBJ1-1, with 7 bases that match TRBD1. Germline V gene sequence: CDR1 SGDLS, CDR2 YYNGEE. The V and J ends lost 2 bases and 5 bases, in that order; junction bases with no gene match: 3. This CDR3 has 13 amino acids. The CDR3 protein is CASSVSQGTEAFF. The CDR3 nucleotides are TGTGCCAGCAGCGTTTCACAGGGGACTGAAGCTTTCTTT.

The chain links TRBV11-3 to TRBJ2-1; 10 nucleotides agree with TRBD1. This CDR3 is built from 16 residues. The V and J ends lost 4 bases and 4 bases, in that order; junction bases with no gene match: 7. The germline V gene encodes CDR1 SGHNT and CDR2 YENEEA. This chain's CDR3 is CASSSPGQGRYNEQFF. The CDR3 nucleotides read TGTGCCAGCAGCTCTCCGGGACAGGGGAGGTACAATGAGCAGTTCTTC.

V is TRBV10-3 and J is TRBJ1-5, with D perhaps TRBD1 (6 bases). The CDR3 covers 14 residues. CDR1 and CDR2 from the germline V gene are ENHRY and SYGVKD. V lost 10 bases, J lost 0 bases, and 13 bases lay in between. For the CDR3, the DNA is TGTGCCACCCGGACAGACAATAGCAATCAGCCCCAGCATTTT. This sequence encodes CATRTDNSNQPQHF.

The chain employs TRBV5-1 and TRBJ1-4, with TRBD1 identical over 10 bases. CDR1 SGHRS and CDR2 YFSETQ come from the germline V gene. There are 14 residues in the CDR3. J was trimmed by 7 bases and V by 4 bases; bases with no gene match: 4. The CDR3 protein is CASSPDRGLEKLFF. CDR3 DNA: TGCGCCAGCAGCCCCGACAGGGGGCTTGAAAAACTGTTTTTT. The variable domain in full, with the rest retrieved from reference TRBV5-1 and TRBJ1-4, is KAGVTQTPRYLIKTRGQQVTLSCSPISGHRSVSWYQQTPGQGLQFLFEYFSETQRNKGNFPGRFSGRQFSNSRSEMNVSTLELGDSALYLCASSPDRGLEKLFFGSGTQLSVL.

The chain has TRBV6-2 or TRBV6-3 and TRBJ2-1; 11 bases are shared with TRBD2. Germline CDR1 MNHEY, CDR2 SVGEGT. CDR3 length equals 17 residues. V was pared by 0 bases and J by 1 base, with 2 bases of the junction left unmatched. CDR3 sequence (DNA): TGTGCCAGCAGTTACTCGTTAGCGGGAGGGTCCTACAATGAGCAGTTCTTC. Amino acids: CASSYSLAGGSYNEQFF.

The chain couples TRBV24-1 to TRBJ2-2; D may be TRBD2 (6 bases). The germline V gene has CDR1 KGHDR and CDR2 SFDVKD. CDR3 length: 16 amino acids. V shed 3 bases and J shed 0 bases, with 10 bases lying between them. CDR3 DNA: TGTGCCACCAGTGATACAACTAGCCCGAACACCGGGGAGCTGTTTTTT. Translated, it gives CATSDTTSPNTGELFF.

The chain joins TRBV7-6 to TRBJ2-2; a possible D gene is TRBD2 (6 bases). The CDR3 runs to 15 residues. CDR1 and CDR2 (germline): SGHVS, FNYEAQ. The ends were cut back, 0 bases at V and 5 bases at J, with 10 bases in the middle. CDR3 loop: CASSLAGGGTGELFF. CDR3 DNA sequence: TGTGCCAGCAGCTTAGCGGGAGGAGGTACCGGGGAGCTGTTTTTT.

The CDR3 bases are TGTGCCATAGGGGGGACAGGGTCCCCTAACTATGGCTACACCTTC. It translates to CAIGGTGSPNYGYTF. This chain links TRBV10-3 with TRBJ1-2; 9 bases are a match to TRBD1. With 9 bases clipped from V and 0 bases from J, the junction kept 8 bases outside the gene matches. The CDR3 covers 15 residues. The germline V gene has CDR1 ENHRY and CDR2 SYGVKD.

This rearrangement joins TRBV5-5 to TRBJ1-2, with D hard to call. The CDR3 is made up of 15 amino acids. Trimming took off 4 bases at V and 6 bases at J, with 19 bases between the two ends. CDR1 and CDR2 (germline): SGHKS, YYEKEE (reference sequence). The DNA of the CDR3 is TGTGCCAGCAGCACACCATTACGGGGTTGGAATGGCTACACCTTC. Residues: CASSTPLRGWNGYTF.

The V and J genes are TRBV29-1 and TRBJ1-3; unclear D gene. Germline CDR1 is SQVTM and CDR2 is ANQGSEA. Trimming took 7 bases from V and 1 from J, leaving 11 bases between them. This CDR3 has 13 residues. The CDR3 sequence is CSGIPRSGNTIYF. CDR3 DNA: TGCAGCGGCATTCCCAGGTCTGGAAACACCATATATTTT. Full variable domain (missing parts from reference TRBV29-1 and TRBJ1-3): SAVISQKPSRDICQRGTSLTIQCQVDSQVTMMFWYRQQPGQSLTLIATANQGSEATYESGFVIDKFPISRPNLTFSTLTVSNMSPEDSSIYLCSGIPRSGNTIYFGEGSWLTVV.

The chain couples TRBV19 to TRBJ2-1; D is ambiguous. The CDR3 is made up of 11 amino acids. Trimming stripped 2 bases from V and 9 bases from J, with 5 bases between. From germline, CDR1 is LNHDA and CDR2 SQIVND (reference sequence). The CDR3: CASSIYGEQFF. Here the CDR3 DNA reads TGTGCCAGTAGTATATACGGTGAGCAGTTCTTC.

This chain joins TRBV30 and TRBJ1-5, with TRBD1 matching 9 bases. The CDR3 is made up of 16 amino acids. From germline, CDR1 is GTSNPN and CDR2 SVGIG (reference sequence). Losses at the gene ends were 5 bases for V and 1 base for J; bases not matched to a gene: 9. DNA for the CDR3: TGTGCCTGGGTCCCGGGACAGGGTACCAGCAATCAGCCCCAGCATTTT. Translated, it gives CAWVPGQGTSNQPQHF.

V is TRBV18 and J is TRBJ2-2; D might be TRBD2 (5 bases). V gave up 3 bases and J gave up 1 base, with 18 bases separating them. CDR1 and CDR2 (germline): KGHSH, LQKENI. The CDR3 loop spans 18 amino acids. As DNA, the CDR3 is TGTGCCAGCTCACCGCCGGGAACGTCGGTTCTGAACACCGGGGAGCTGTTTTTT. Amino acid sequence: CASSPPGTSVLNTGELFF.

The chain joins TRBV14 to TRBJ1-5; D is perhaps TRBD1 (5 bases). Germline-derived CDR1 and CDR2 are SGHDN and FVKESK. The CDR3 consists of 15 residues. V was shortened by 2 bases and J by 3 bases, with 11 bases between the two germline ends. The CDR3 spells CASSQQTVLNQPQHF. CDR3 nucleotide sequence: TGTGCCAGCAGCCAACAGACAGTGCTCAATCAGCCCCAGCATTTT.

The chain carries TRBV7-9 and TRBJ2-6; D not certain. Germline assignment: CDR1 SEHNR and CDR2 FQNEAQ (reference sequence). The CDR3 is made up of 17 amino acids. V lost 5 bases to trimming and J lost 3 bases, with 17 bases between them. CDR3 sequence reads: CASSPRGQLGGANVLTF. CDR3 DNA sequence: TGTGCCAGCAGCCCCCGCGGTCAATTAGGTGGGGCCAACGTCCTGACTTTC.

The chain links TRBV10-3 to TRBJ2-7, with D uncertain. The CDR3 extends over 16 amino acids. The V end lost 4 bases, the J end lost 3 bases, and 19 bases lay between the germline ends. CDR1 and CDR2 (germline): ENHRY, SYGVKD. The CDR3 sequence: CAISGGRQLELYEQYF. The CDR3 DNA reads as TGTGCCATCAGTGGAGGAAGGCAGCTCGAGCTCTACGAGCAGTACTTC.

The chain recombines TRBV6-5 with TRBJ1-6; no clear D. This CDR3 spans 15 amino acids. V lost 0 bases to trimming and J lost 8 bases, with 11 bases between them. In germline, CDR1 is MNHEY, CDR2 SVGAGI. The CDR3 nucleotides are TGTGCCAGCAGTTACTCTTGGTCAGGCGATTCACCCCTCCACTTT. Its translation is CASSYSWSGDSPLHF.

This chain uses TRBV28 with TRBJ1-5; the D gene is possibly TRBD1 (5 bases). Germline loops: CDR1 MDHEN, CDR2 SYDVKM. Trimming took 1 base from V and 5 from J, leaving 21 bases between them. There are 18 residues in the CDR3. The DNA of the CDR3 is TGTGCCAGCAGTTTATCCCTCCTCGGGGGGTCCCACGATCAGCCCCAGCATTTT. Protein: CASSLSLLGGSHDQPQHF.

The chain carries TRBV30 and TRBJ2-7; tentative D call: TRBD1 (5 bases). Trimming stripped 4 bases from V and 3 bases from J, with 7 bases between. The CDR3 runs to 11 residues. Germline-derived CDR1 and CDR2 are GTSNPN and SVGIG (reference sequence). CDR3 sequence reads: CAWTQGYEQYF. In DNA form, the CDR3 reads TGTGCCTGGACGCAGGGCTACGAGCAGTACTTC.

V gene TRBV7-9 combines with J gene TRBJ1-2; D is unclear. Trimming pared 5 bases from V and 4 bases from J, leaving 14 bases between. Germline V gene data show CDR1 as SEHNR and CDR2 as FQNEAQ (reference sequence). The length of the CDR3 is 14 residues. CDR3 loop: CASSPPTAVYGYTF. Here the CDR3 DNA reads TGTGCCAGCAGCCCCCCAACCGCGGTCTATGGCTACACCTTC.

The V and J genes are TRBV28 and TRBJ1-5; TRBD1 is a possible D gene (5 bases). CDR1 is MDHEN, CDR2 SYDVKM, per germline. The CDR3 consists of 16 residues. V was cut by 3 bases and J by 1 base, with 13 bases left in between. The CDR3 reads CASSFDSIRSNQPQHF. The DNA of the CDR3 is TGTGCCAGCAGTTTTGACAGCATTAGGAGCAATCAGCCCCAGCATTTT.

J is TRBJ1-1 and V is TRBV12-5; 9 nucleotides match TRBD1. V lost 1 base and J lost 7; bases outside the gene matches: 4. Looked up from germline, CDR1 is LGHNT and CDR2 is FRNRAP. The CDR3 has 14 amino acids. The CDR3 spells CASGLAPGQGEAFF. The CDR3 DNA is TGTGCTAGTGGTTTGGCACCGGGACAGGGTGAAGCTTTCTTT. Variable domain in full (rest from reference TRBV12-5 and TRBJ1-1): DARVTQTPRHKVTEMGQEVTMRCQPILGHNTVFWYRQTMMQGLELLAYFRNRAPLDDSGMPKDRFSAEMPDATLATLKIQPSEPRDSAVYFCASGLAPGQGEAFFGQGTRLTVV.

The gene calls are TRBV4-2 and TRBJ1-2; TRBD1 agrees at 10 bases. CDR3 length: 15 residues. Per germline, CDR1 LGHNA and CDR2 YNFKEQ. With 3 bases clipped from V and 7 bases from J, the junction kept 8 bases outside the gene matches. The CDR3 reads CASSQRTGGWPGYTF. CDR3 nucleotides: TGTGCCAGCAGCCAGCGGACAGGGGGTTGGCCTGGCTACACCTTC.

The table lists this clone with a count of one. This chain uses TRBV2 with TRBJ2-1; 8 positions agree with TRBD2. V dropped 4 bases and J dropped 0; count of bases not matched to a gene: 8. The CDR3 sequence is 17 residues long. Germline CDR1 is SNHLY and CDR2 is FYNNEI. The DNA of the CDR3 is TGTGCCAGCAGTGCAATAGCGGGGCGCTCCTCCTACAATGAGCAGTTCTTC. This encodes CASSAIAGRSSYNEQFF.

The chain employs TRBV28 and TRBJ2-7, with 7 positions matching TRBD2. Germline V gene data show CDR1 as MDHEN and CDR2 as SYDVKM. The CDR3 runs to 13 residues. The V gene end was trimmed by 3 bases and the J gene end by 4 bases; junction bases not matched to a gene: 3. The CDR3: CASSLTSSYEQYF. The CDR3, as DNA: TGTGCCAGCAGTTTGACTAGCTCGTACGAGCAGTACTTC.

The gene calls are TRBV4-2 and TRBJ2-2, with TRBD2 matching over 10 bases. Trimming at V came to 4 bases and at J to 1 base, leaving 6 bases not matched to a gene. In germline, CDR1 is LGHNA, CDR2 YNFKEQ. This CDR3 spans 17 amino acids. CDR3 amino acids: CASSPPAGGMNTGELFF. The DNA of the CDR3 is TGTGCCAGCAGCCCCCCAGCGGGAGGGATGAACACCGGGGAGCTGTTTTTT.

The CDR3 is CASSTEGQGNYGYTF. DNA of the CDR3: TGTGCCAGCAGCACGGAAGGACAGGGGAACTATGGCTACACCTTC. The rearrangement joins TRBV5-4 to TRBJ1-2, with 9 bases fitting TRBD1. Germline lookup yields CDR1 SGHNT and CDR2 YYREEE (reference sequence). The V gene end was trimmed by 4 bases and the J gene end by 2 bases; junction bases not matched to a gene: 6. The CDR3 is 15 residues long.

This chain connects TRBV12-5 to TRBJ1-2; tentatively, D is TRBD1 (6 bases). This CDR3 has 13 amino acids. Germline V lookup: CDR1 LGHNT, CDR2 FRNRAP. Trimming shortened V by 5 bases and J by 5 bases, and 12 bases separated the two germline ends. CDR3 amino acids: CASGQDSEYGYTF. Here the CDR3 DNA reads TGTGCTAGTGGTCAGGACAGCGAGTATGGCTACACCTTC.

CDR3 DNA sequence: TGTGCCAGTAGACAAGGGACAGGGTCCCACGAGCAGTACTTC. It is translated as CASRQGTGSHEQYF. The V call is TRBV19, the J call TRBJ2-7; 9 bases match TRBD1. The length of the CDR3 is 14 residues. Germline V CDR1 and CDR2: LNHDA, SQIVND (reference sequence). Trimming at V came to 6 bases and at J to 5 bases, leaving 8 bases not matched to a gene.

This chain connects TRBV5-1 to TRBJ1-4; D gene unclear. The V end lost 0 bases, the J end lost 2 bases, and 5 bases lay between the germline ends. Germline CDR1 and CDR2: SGHRS and YFSETQ. CDR3 length: 14 amino acids. This CDR3 reads CASSLGSTNEKLFF. The CDR3 nucleotides are TGCGCCAGCAGCTTGGGGAGCACTAATGAAAAACTGTTTTTT.